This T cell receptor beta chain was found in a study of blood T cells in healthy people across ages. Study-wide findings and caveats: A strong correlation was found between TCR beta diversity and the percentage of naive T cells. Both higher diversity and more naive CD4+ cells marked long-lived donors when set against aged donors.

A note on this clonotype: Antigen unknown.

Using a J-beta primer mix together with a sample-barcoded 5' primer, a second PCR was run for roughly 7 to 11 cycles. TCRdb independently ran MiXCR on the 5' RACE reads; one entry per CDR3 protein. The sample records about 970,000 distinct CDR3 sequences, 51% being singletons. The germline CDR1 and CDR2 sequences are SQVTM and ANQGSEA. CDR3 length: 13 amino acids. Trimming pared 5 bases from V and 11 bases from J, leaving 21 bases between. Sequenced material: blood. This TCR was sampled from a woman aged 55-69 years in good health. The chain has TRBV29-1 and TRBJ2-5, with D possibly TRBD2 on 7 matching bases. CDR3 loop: CSVRGGPYNEQYF. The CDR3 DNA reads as TGCAGCGTTCGCGGGGGCCCTTACAATGAGCAGTACTTC.